This T cell receptor beta chain is from a study of T cell responses to AZD1222 COVID-19 vaccine. For the study at large: Analyses pooled second doses at about 4 or about 12 weeks. Study-wide findings and caveats: Along spike, vaccine-associated CD4 TCRs were found throughout, with dominance at 160-218 and 743-854. White British people made up most donors, females outnumbered males, and clonal diversity was possibly underestimated.

Trimming took off 5 bases at V and 0 bases at J, with 17 bases between the two ends. Germline-derived CDR1 and CDR2 are MNHEY and SMNVEV (reference sequence). This CDR3 region has 16 residues. As regards this clone: Antigen specificity is unknown.

Measured with immunoSEQ multiplex PCR; TCRdb has only the in-frame clones, and not every one. The sample lists 94,000 or so clones, 89% occurring once. This rearrangement joins TRBV27 to TRBJ2-7; D perhaps matches TRBD2 (6 bases). The receptor was isolated from an adult in good health. The sequences come from peripheral blood, collected on day 0 of AZD1222 vaccination. In DNA form, the CDR3 reads TGTGCCAGCAGTGTAACTCGACTAGATAGCTCCTACGAGCAGTACTTC. It yields the protein CASSVTRLDSSYEQYF.